The 18 T cell receptor beta chains in this list originate from one sample, sequenced in a study of human T cells and chemical hapten exposure. A single record per CDR3 protein comes from TCRdb applying MiXCR to the RACE reads. The sample has tens of thousands of distinct CDR3 sequences, over 8.5% seen once. Described time point: patch test 3, about 24 weeks after DPC sensitization. The treatment was: therapeutic diphenylcyclopropenone sensitization with weekly scalp DPC. This specimen was whole blood, taken in connection with sensitization to the hapten diphenylcyclopropenone (DPC). Source of these receptors: a woman aged 50 to 60 with alopecia areata. Some clones in this sample may be carry-over from other donors' samples.

This clonotype was counted many times. This chain uses TRBV6-1 with TRBJ1-1, with D possibly matching TRBD1 (5 bases). The CDR3 consists of 12 residues. The germline V gene has CDR1 MNHNS and CDR2 SASEGT. V was shortened by 7 bases and J by 1 base, with 7 bases between the two germline ends. CDR3 sequence reads: CASITGNTEAFF. The CDR3 DNA reads as TGTGCCAGCATAACAGGGAACACTGAAGCTTTCTTT.

This clonotype was seen ten or more times. This chain links TRBV7-9 with TRBJ1-1, with TRBD1 as a possible D gene (5 bases). V was cut by 8 bases and J by 1 base, with 11 bases left in between. Germline lookup yields CDR1 SEHNR and CDR2 FQNEAQ (reference sequence). The CDR3 runs to 13 residues. The CDR3 sequence: CASGADTNTEAFF. The CDR3, as DNA: TGTGCCAGCGGGGCGGACACGAACACTGAAGCTTTCTTT.

This clonotype was counted ten times or more. J is TRBJ2-6 and V is TRBV27; no reliable D call. The germline V and J ends were trimmed by 3 bases and 4 bases, with 7 bases remaining between them. Per germline, CDR1 MNHEY and CDR2 SMNVEV (reference sequence). CDR3 length: 14 amino acids. The CDR3 sequence: CASSLSEGANVLTF. As DNA, the CDR3 is TGTGCCAGCAGTTTGTCCGAAGGGGCCAACGTCCTGACTTTC.

This clonotype was detected many times. V is TRBV7-2 and J is TRBJ2-1, with D possibly called TRBD1 or TRBD2 (5 bases each). The germline gives CDR1 SGHTA, CDR2 FQGNSA. The V end was cut by 5 bases, the J end by 6 bases, with 14 bases between. The CDR3 totals 14 residues. CDR3 DNA: TGTGCCAGCAGCGCTGGGGGAGTGGGCAATGAGCAGTTCTTC. Protein: CASSAGGVGNEQFF.

This clonotype was detected many times. The gene calls are TRBV6-5 and TRBJ1-4; D is uncertain. Germline CDR1 reads MNHEY; CDR2 reads SVGAGI. V was shortened by 2 bases and J by 4 bases, with 2 bases between the two germline ends. The CDR3 loop spans 12 amino acids. Here the CDR3 reads CASSYNNEKLFF. DNA for the CDR3: TGTGCCAGCAGTTACAATAATGAAAAACTGTTTTTT.

The chain couples TRBV3-1 to TRBJ1-5, with a possible D match to TRBD1 (6 bases). Germline V lookup: CDR1 LGHDT, CDR2 YNNKEL (reference sequence). This CDR3 has 14 residues. V shed 1 base and J shed 6 bases, with 10 bases lying between them. CDR3 amino acids: CASSQVGGGQPQHF. The CDR3, as DNA: TGTGCCAGCAGCCAAGTCGGGGGCGGTCAGCCCCAGCATTTT.

To note about this clonotype: It may be a read error: a sequence one base away is much more abundant. The gene calls are TRBV13 and TRBJ1-2; possibly TRBD1 for D (5 bases). The ends were cut back, 10 bases at V and 2 bases at J, with 17 bases in the middle. Germline values: CDR1 PRHDT, CDR2 FYEKMQ (reference sequence). The CDR3 loop spans 14 amino acids. The CDR3 DNA reads as TGTGCCAACAGTCCCGGGACGGTGAACTATGGCTACACCTTC. Its protein is CANSPGTVNYGYTF.

This clonotype came up a few times. The rearrangement joins TRBV20-1 to TRBJ1-6; 7 nucleotides align to TRBD1. V was clipped by 6 bases and J by 6 bases; unmatched bases: 8. The germline V gene encodes CDR1 DFQATT and CDR2 SNEGSKA (reference sequence). The CDR3 sequence is 14 residues long. The CDR3 DNA reads as TGCAGTGCGAGCCCAGGGGGGAGTAATTCACCCCTCCACTTT. This translates into CSASPGGSNSPLHF.

The J gene is TRBJ1-5, the V gene TRBV18, with TRBD1 matching over 9 bases. The CDR3 runs to 15 residues. The junction had 7 bases not matched to a gene; V was cut back by 4 bases and J by 6 bases. Germline V gene sequence: CDR1 KGHSH, CDR2 LQKENI. The CDR3 reads CASSLTGGAGQPQHF. The CDR3 bases are TGTGCCAGCTCACTTACAGGGGGCGCGGGTCAGCCCCAGCATTTT.

This clonotype was found a few times. The chain combines TRBV18 with TRBJ2-1; tentative D call: TRBD1 (6 bases). Germline lookup yields CDR1 KGHSH and CDR2 LQKENI. The V end was cut by 0 bases, the J end by 1 base, with 10 bases between. The CDR3 totals 16 residues. The CDR3 nucleotides are TGTGCCAGCTCACCACCGGTAAGGGGGTCCTACAATGAGCAGTTCTTC. Its translation: CASSPPVRGSYNEQFF. Looking up the rest from reference TRBV18 and TRBJ2-1 gives the full variable domain: NAGVMQNPRHLVRRRGQEARLRCSPMKGHSHVYWYRQLPEEGLKFMVYLQKENIIDESGMPKERFSAEFPKEGPSILRIQQVVRGDSAAYFCASSPPVRGSYNEQFFGPGTRLTVL.

The rearrangement uses TRBV11-1 and TRBJ1-1, with D perhaps matching TRBD1 (6 bases). Trimming took 5 bases from V and 6 from J, leaving 22 bases between them. This CDR3 is 16 amino acids long. Germline CDR1 SGHAT, CDR2 FQDESV (reference sequence). CDR3 residues: CASSPRVTGGGAEAFF. The CDR3 DNA is TGTGCCAGCAGCCCAAGGGTCACTGGTGGGGGCGCTGAAGCTTTCTTT.

CDR3 sequence: CASSQAQGAIGYTF. The CDR3 coding sequence is TGTGCCAGCAGCCAAGCCCAGGGGGCAATTGGCTACACCTTC. The chain employs TRBV3-1 and TRBJ1-2; 8 bases map to TRBD1. The CDR3 runs to 14 residues. The J segment lost 7 bases and the V segment lost 1 base, leaving 5 bases of the junction unmatched. Germline lookup yields CDR1 LGHDT and CDR2 YNNKEL (reference sequence).

This clonotype was observed at least ten times. V usage is TRBV11-2 and J usage is TRBJ2-5; TRBD1 agrees at 10 bases. The CDR3 contains 15 residues. V was pared by 4 bases and J by 7 bases, with 9 bases of the junction left unmatched. Germline V gene data show CDR1 as SGHAT and CDR2 as FQNNGV. CDR3 in amino acids: CASSSLRDRGGTQYF. Written as DNA, the CDR3 is TGTGCCAGCAGCTCCCTCCGGGACAGGGGAGGGACCCAGTACTTC.

This chain links TRBV2 with TRBJ2-7; tentatively, D is TRBD1 (5 bases). Per germline, CDR1 SNHLY and CDR2 FYNNEI. The CDR3 runs 15 residues. With 1 base removed from V and 4 bases from J, the gap between germline ends came to 14 bases. The CDR3 sequence is CASSEGTSDVYEQYF. The CDR3 coding sequence is TGTGCCAGCAGTGAAGGGACATCGGATGTATACGAGCAGTACTTC.

The rearrangement joins TRBV19 to TRBJ2-1; TRBD2 aligns across 7 bases. The V gene end was trimmed by 7 bases and the J gene end by 4 bases; junction bases not matched to a gene: 13. The CDR3 runs 16 residues. Germline CDR1 is LNHDA and CDR2 is SQIVND (reference sequence). The CDR3 is CASNDRLAAQYNEQFF. The CDR3 DNA follows: TGTGCCAGTAATGACCGACTAGCAGCTCAGTACAATGAGCAGTTCTTC.

The table lists this clonotype with many counts. This rearrangement joins TRBV7-9 to TRBJ1-5; D gene unclear. Germline lookup yields CDR1 SEHNR and CDR2 FQNEAQ (reference sequence). Trimming took off 2 bases at V and 1 base at J, with 3 bases between the two ends. The CDR3 loop spans 13 amino acids. The CDR3 DNA reads as TGTGCCAGCAGCTTATGGAGCAATCAGCCCCAGCATTTT. As protein: CASSLWSNQPQHF.

This clonotype was observed at least ten times. V is TRBV7-6 and J is TRBJ1-5, with D unresolved. The CDR3 length is 12 residues. CDR1 SGHVS and CDR2 FNYEAQ come from the germline V gene. Trimming left V 1 base short and J 6 bases short, with 4 bases between. DNA for the CDR3: TGTGCCAGCAGCTTAGTAGGTCAGCCCCAGCATTTT. As protein: CASSLVGQPQHF.

This clonotype was counted ten times or more. This chain connects TRBV6-2 or TRBV6-3 to TRBJ1-5; D might be TRBD1 (5 bases). The V gene's germline CDR1 is MNHEY and CDR2 SVGEGT. This CDR3 region has 14 residues. V lost 6 bases and J lost 3, with 12 bases in between. CDR3 DNA sequence: TGTGCCAGCAGCTGGACAAATTACAATCAGCCCCAGCATTTT. It translates to CASSWTNYNQPQHF.